This T cell receptor beta chain came from a study of CD8 T cells in Susac syndrome. RNA in amounts of about 0.5 to 1 ug was reverse transcribed with random hexamers. Across 54 Vbeta and 13 Jbeta, immunoSEQ multiplex PCR amplified TCR beta CDR3. TCRdb reanalysed the immunoSEQ multiplex PCR reads using MiXCR and keeps one entry per CDR3 protein. The profile shows 150,000 to 190,000 distinct CDR3 sequences, approximately 96% of them singletons. This CDR3 contains 10 residues. Germline V gene data show CDR1 as SQVTM and CDR2 as ANQGSEA. The germline V and J ends were trimmed by 4 bases and 10 bases, with 8 bases remaining between them. In blood CD8+ and CD4+ T cells, TCR beta underwent sequencing. Those who served as multiple sclerosis controls were treatment-naive patients with stable or active relapsing-remitting disease. Through negative isolation, CD4+ and CD8+ T cells were obtained, while TEMRA cells were enriched using FACS.

Sequencing used CD8+ T cells from PBMCs. This chain joins TRBV29-1 and TRBJ2-1; D unresolved. This TCR came from a human donor with multiple sclerosis. CDR3 amino acids: CSVAGPEQFF. CDR3 bases: TGCAGCGTTGCTGGACCCGAGCAGTTCTTC.